The present TCR beta chain was sequenced within a study of OX40 agonist ivuxolimab in advanced cancers. The overall study: Three patients, one with hepatocellular carcinoma and two with cutaneous melanoma, responded partially.

Trimming pared 5 bases from V and 5 bases from J, leaving 8 bases between. This CDR3 has 12 residues. CDR1 is LNHDA, CDR2 SQIVND, per germline (reference sequence). Produced via immunoSEQ multiplex PCR; TCRdb's table is partial and in-frame only. The table lists some 97,000 clones, 85% to 90% of them singletons. This specimen was CD4+ or CD8+ T cells sorted from blood, taken in a trial of the OX40 agonist ivuxolimab. This receptor was taken from an adult with an advanced solid tumor such as melanoma, head and neck, liver or kidney cancer. The chain links TRBV19 to TRBJ2-3; D remains ambiguous. DNA of the CDR3: TGTGCCAGTAGTCCAGCGAAAGATACGCAGTATTTT. Translated, it gives CASSPAKDTQYF.